Shown below are 25 T cell receptor beta chains from a single sample sequenced in a study of cytomegalovirus exposure and HLA in healthy donors. It was with 60 Vbeta and 13 Jbeta primers that the PCR ran. Profiling relied on immunoSEQ multiplex PCR, and the TCRdb table lists in-frame clones only, not all of them. The profile covers about 150,000 clones, with around 79% appearing a single time and 6% to 8.5% taken by the ten largest. Sequencing input: PBMCs. These receptors came from a man in his thirties or forties in good health and CMV-seropositive.

The chain joins TRBV7-2 to TRBJ2-7; tentative D call: TRBD1 (6 bases). Trimming pared 4 bases from V and 0 bases from J, leaving 13 bases between. Germline lookup yields CDR1 SGHTA and CDR2 FQGNSA. CDR3 length: 15 amino acids. CDR3 in DNA: TGTGCCAGCAGCTCCTCGCAGGGGAGCTCCTACGAGCAGTACTTC. This sequence encodes CASSSSQGSSYEQYF.

The V and J genes are TRBV19 and TRBJ1-1; 7 bases map to TRBD1. CDR1 LNHDA and CDR2 SQIVND come from the germline V gene (reference sequence). This CDR3 spans 13 amino acids. Losses at the gene ends were 9 bases for V and 1 base for J; bases not matched to a gene: 5. The CDR3 protein is CASRTGWNTEAFF. The CDR3 coding sequence is TGTGCCAGCCGGACAGGTTGGAACACTGAAGCTTTCTTT.

This rearrangement joins TRBV20-1 to TRBJ2-5; possibly TRBD2 for D (6 bases). CDR1 is DFQATT and CDR2 is SNEGSKA in the germline V gene (reference sequence). This CDR3 has 11 residues. Trimming took off 7 bases at V and 5 bases at J, with 11 bases between the two ends. The CDR3 loop reads CSVGGVETQYF. CDR3 nucleotides: TGCAGTGTGGGCGGGGTGGAGACCCAGTACTTC.

The chain uses TRBV18 and TRBJ1-5; D might be TRBD1 (5 bases). Germline V gene sequence: CDR1 KGHSH, CDR2 LQKENI. The V gene lost 0 bases and the J gene lost 2 bases, with 11 bases spanning the gap. The length of the CDR3 is 16 residues. The DNA of the CDR3 is TGTGCCAGCTCACCACCGGGGGGAAGTGGCAATCAGCCCCAGCATTTT. Protein sequence: CASSPPGGSGNQPQHF.

This chain connects TRBV5-1 to TRBJ2-3; TRBD2 matches at 7 bases. Germline CDR1 reads SGHRS; CDR2 reads YFSETQ. The CDR3 has 16 residues. V trimming: 4 bases; J trimming: 1 base; junction bases outside the gene matches: 9. This chain's CDR3 is CASSPPGGSGTDTQYF. CDR3 sequence (DNA): TGCGCCAGCAGCCCACCCGGGGGGAGCGGCACAGATACGCAGTATTTT.

The gene calls are TRBV10-3 and TRBJ2-7; 10 bases fit TRBD1. Germline V gives CDR1 ENHRY, CDR2 SYGVKD. The CDR3 spans 17 residues. The V segment lost 2 bases and the J segment 5 bases; nucleotides outside the gene matches: 12. The CDR3 region is CAISEPDRDRGFNEQYF. In DNA form, the CDR3 reads TGTGCCATCAGTGAGCCAGACCGGGACAGGGGATTCAACGAGCAGTACTTC.

In this sample, this clone turned up once. CDR3 loop: CAISGQGKSPLHF. CDR3 in DNA: TGTGCCATCAGTGGCCAGGGGAAATCACCCCTCCACTTT. The chain recombines TRBV10-3 with TRBJ1-6; D might be TRBD1 (6 bases). Trimming removed 4 bases from V and 10 bases from J, with 11 bases in between. Per germline, CDR1 ENHRY and CDR2 SYGVKD. CDR3 length: 13 amino acids.

J is TRBJ1-1 and V is TRBV11-2; 7 nucleotides agree with TRBD1. Germline lookup yields CDR1 SGHAT and CDR2 FQNNGV. The V segment lost 5 bases and the J segment 4 bases; nucleotides outside the gene matches: 4. CDR3 length equals 13 residues. CDR3 nucleotide sequence: TGTGCCAGCAGCGCGGGACAGTTCACTGAAGCTTTCTTT. Its translation: CASSAGQFTEAFF.

The rearrangement joins TRBV5-1 to TRBJ2-2; TRBD2 matches at 8 bases. This CDR3 region has 16 residues. CDR1 is SGHRS, CDR2 YFSETQ, per germline. J gave up 7 bases and V 3 bases, and 11 bases lay outside the gene matches. The CDR3 coding sequence is TGCGCCAGCAGCTCGCCCGAGGGACTAGACGGCGGGGAGCTGTTTTTT. As protein: CASSSPEGLDGGELFF. The complete variable domain, with remaining parts taken from reference TRBV5-1 and TRBJ2-2, reads KAGVTQTPRYLIKTRGQQVTLSCSPISGHRSVSWYQQTPGQGLQFLFEYFSETQRNKGNFPGRFSGRQFSNSRSEMNVSTLELGDSALYLCASSSPEGLDGGELFFGEGSRLTVL.

The J gene is TRBJ2-7, the V gene TRBV4-1; 8 bases align to TRBD1. From germline, CDR1 is MGHRA and CDR2 YSYEKL. Trimming cost V 3 bases and J 1 base; bases outside gene matches: 2. The CDR3 is 14 residues long. The DNA for the CDR3 is TGCGCCAGCAGCCAGAACAGGGGGTCCTACGAGCAGTACTTC. Protein product: CASSQNRGSYEQYF.

The V gene is TRBV2, the J gene TRBJ1-1; possibly TRBD1 for D (5 bases). V dropped 7 bases and J dropped 6 bases, with 15 bases sitting between them. The germline CDR1 and CDR2 sequences are SNHLY and FYNNEI. This CDR3 is built from 13 residues. The CDR3 nucleotides read TGTGCCAGCATGGCAGGGTCGAGGCCTGAAGCTTTCTTT. As protein: CASMAGSRPEAFF.

The rearrangement links TRBV7-3 to TRBJ2-2, with no clear D. The CDR3 is 13 residues long. With 5 bases removed from V and 8 bases from J, the gap between germline ends came to 12 bases. Germline CDR1 and CDR2: SGHTA and FQGTGA. The CDR3 reads CASSLLSEGELFF. CDR3 bases: TGTGCCAGCAGCCTTCTAAGTGAGGGGGAGCTGTTTTTT.

The rearrangement links TRBV19 to TRBJ1-1; 7 nucleotides line up with TRBD1. CDR3 size: 12 residues. The germline V gene has CDR1 LNHDA and CDR2 SQIVND (reference sequence). The J segment lost 1 base and the V segment lost 8 bases, leaving 1 base of the junction unmatched. CDR3 coding DNA: TGTGCCAGTGACAGGGCGAACACTGAAGCTTTCTTT. Protein: CASDRANTEAFF.

In regard to this clone: Different DNA sequences within this sample yield the same CDR3. This chain connects TRBV30 to TRBJ2-7, with D unresolved. Germline V CDR1 and CDR2: GTSNPN, SVGIG (reference sequence). The CDR3 length is 11 residues. The V end lost 1 base, the J end lost 2 bases, and 3 bases lay between the germline ends. CDR3 in DNA: TGTGCCTGGAGTGCAGCCTACGAGCAGTACTTC. The encoded protein is CAWSAAYEQYF.

The rearrangement links TRBV29-1 to TRBJ2-2; D unresolved. CDR3 length: 12 amino acids. CDR1 is SQVTM, CDR2 ANQGSEA, per germline. V lost 4 bases, J lost 0 bases, and 3 bases lay in between. This CDR3 reads CSVVTNTGELFF. Here the CDR3 DNA reads TGCAGCGTTGTAACGAACACCGGGGAGCTGTTTTTT.

The CDR3 coding sequence is TGTGCCAGCAGCTCCGGACAGGGGAACACTGAAGCTTTCTTT. Protein sequence: CASSSGQGNTEAFF. This rearrangement joins TRBV7-3 to TRBJ1-1; 8 bases are shared with TRBD1. Germline values: CDR1 SGHTA, CDR2 FQGTGA. J gave up 1 base and V 4 bases, and 2 bases lay outside the gene matches. The CDR3 totals 14 residues.

The rearrangement joins TRBV30 to TRBJ1-2; D is undetermined. V shed 2 bases and J shed 0 bases, with 10 bases lying between them. Germline CDR1 reads GTSNPN; CDR2 reads SVGIG (reference sequence). The CDR3 consists of 14 residues. The CDR3 here is CAWSQVAANYGYTF. The CDR3 DNA follows: TGTGCCTGGAGTCAAGTTGCAGCTAACTATGGCTACACCTTC.

To note about this clone: It is unclear where the CDR3 begins or ends on the DNA, so no DNA is shown, and the CDR3 is as TCRdb lists it. This sequence joins TRBV30 and TRBJ2-3; the table's D gene call, TRBD2, was not cross checked with the DNA. Germline CDR1 GTSNPN, CDR2 SVGIG (reference sequence). The CDR3 has 12 residues if both end residues are counted. The CDR3 loop is CAWSVGRGASYF.

This sequence joins TRBV5-5 and TRBJ2-6, with D possibly being TRBD2 (6 bases). Germline CDR1 SGHKS, CDR2 YYEKEE (reference sequence). The CDR3 totals 16 residues. Trimming took off 4 bases at V and 1 base at J, with 12 bases between the two ends. The CDR3 nucleotides read TGTGCCAGCAGCCCGTCTGGAGGGTCTGGGGCCAACGTCCTGACTTTC. Translation: CASSPSGGSGANVLTF.

This clone showed up many times. The chain employs TRBV6-4 and TRBJ2-3; 8 bases line up with TRBD2. Trimming removed 3 bases from V and 1 base from J; junction bases left unmatched: 0. The germline CDR1 and CDR2 sequences are MRHNA and SNTAGT. The CDR3 length is 14 residues. CDR3 DNA sequence: TGTGCCAGCAGTGAGCGGGGGGGCACAGATACGCAGTATTTT. Its protein product is CASSERGGTDTQYF.

The genes are TRBV7-2 and TRBJ2-5; a possible D gene is TRBD2 (6 bases). With 5 bases removed from V and 5 bases from J, the gap between germline ends came to 9 bases. The CDR3 is made up of 12 amino acids. The V gene's germline CDR1 is SGHTA and CDR2 FQGNSA. This chain's CDR3 is CASSPRGETQYF. CDR3 coding DNA: TGTGCCAGCAGCCCTCGGGGGGAGACCCAGTACTTC.

There are a few counts of this clone. The chain employs TRBV5-1 and TRBJ1-2, with 12 bases fitting TRBD1. Germline trimming cut 4 bases from V and 7 bases from J; bases unmatched to any gene: 8. Germline V gene data show CDR1 as SGHRS and CDR2 as YFSETQ. CDR3 size: 15 residues. CDR3 in amino acids: CASSRAGTGGVGYTF. The CDR3 coding sequence is TGCGCCAGCAGCCGAGCCGGGACAGGGGGCGTTGGCTACACCTTC.

V usage is TRBV19 and J usage is TRBJ1-1, with TRBD1 identical over 7 bases. J was trimmed by 5 bases and V by 5 bases; bases with no gene match: 5. The CDR3 is made up of 13 amino acids. Germline assignment: CDR1 LNHDA and CDR2 SQIVND (reference sequence). The DNA for the CDR3 is TGTGCCAGTAGTTTGGACAGGCGAACTGAAGCTTTCTTT. Amino acid sequence: CASSLDRRTEAFF.

DNA of the CDR3: TGTGCCAGCAGTGAAGGGCCGGGGAGGGAGCAGTTCTTC. Protein product: CASSEGPGREQFF. This chain connects TRBV6-1 to TRBJ2-1; a weak D match, TRBD2 (6 bases). Germline CDR1 reads MNHNS; CDR2 reads SASEGT. The CDR3 is 13 amino acids. The V end was cut by 1 base, the J end by 10 bases, with 11 bases between.

This rearrangement joins TRBV30 to TRBJ2-2; D not certain. The germline V and J ends were trimmed by 3 bases and 0 bases, with 14 bases remaining between them. Looked up from germline, CDR1 is GTSNPN and CDR2 is SVGIG (reference sequence). CDR3 length equals 16 residues. The CDR3 sequence: CAWRPLAAANTGELFF. The CDR3 bases are TGTGCCTGGAGGCCACTTGCGGCCGCGAACACCGGGGAGCTGTTTTTT.